A selection of T cell receptor beta chains follows, all from one sample in a study of T-cell reconstitution after alpha-beta-depleted transplantation in children. A single record per CDR3 protein comes from TCRdb applying MiXCR to the PCR reads. Of approximately 650,000 distinct CDR3 sequences in the sample, around 14% are singletons; the top ten hold roughly 0.84%. Sequences were derived from PBMCs, sampled before TCRalphabeta/CD19-depleted stem cell transplant. Source of these receptors: a girl aged 2 to 10 with congenital amegakaryocytic thrombocytopenia, due to receive a stem cell transplant. Each CDR3 is given with its conserved first and last residue. D genes are given only for firm matches. A clone size is listed for some rows: how often the clone was seen (once, few, many), or a class if it is expanded.

clone_size: few; d_call: -; j_call: TRBJ2-1; v_call: TRBV20-1; cdr3_aa: CSASGNYEQFF; cdr3_nt: TGCAGTGCTAGCGGGAACTATGAGCAGTTCTTC
clone_size: many; d_call: -; j_call: TRBJ2-3; v_call: TRBV25-1; cdr3_aa: CASQGPQRSTDTQYF; cdr3_nt: TGTGCCAGCCAAGGCCCACAGCGCAGCACAGATACGCAGTATTTT
clone_size: many; d_call: TRBD1; j_call: TRBJ1-4; v_call: TRBV5-1; cdr3_aa: CASSTSRDSPEKLFF; cdr3_nt: TGCGCCAGCAGCACTTCCCGGGACAGTCCTGAAAAACTGTTTTTT
clone_size: -; d_call: -; j_call: TRBJ2-7; v_call: TRBV18; cdr3_aa: CASSPLSEQYF; cdr3_nt: TGTGCCAGCTCCCCCCTATCCGAGCAGTACTTC
clone_size: many; d_call: -; j_call: TRBJ2-5; v_call: TRBV10-2; cdr3_aa: CASSERLATLQETQYF; cdr3_nt: TGCGCCAGCAGTGAGCGGCTAGCCACACTCCAAGAGACCCAGTACTTC
clone_size: few; d_call: TRBD2; j_call: TRBJ2-1; v_call: TRBV20-1; cdr3_aa: CSAISGMSSYNEQFF; cdr3_nt: TGCAGTGCTATCAGCGGGATGAGCTCCTACAATGAGCAGTTCTTC
clone_size: many; d_call: -; j_call: TRBJ1-1; v_call: TRBV5-1; cdr3_aa: CASSLRGGRLFPEAFF; cdr3_nt: TGCGCCAGCAGCTTGAGGGGGGGAAGGTTGTTCCCTGAAGCTTTCTTT
clone_size: many; d_call: TRBD2; j_call: TRBJ2-7; v_call: TRBV20-1; cdr3_aa: CSAPGTSEYEQYF; cdr3_nt: TGCAGTGCACCCGGGACTAGCGAGTACGAGCAGTACTTC
clone_size: many; d_call: -; j_call: TRBJ2-6; v_call: TRBV27; cdr3_aa: CASSTGANVLTF; cdr3_nt: TGTGCCAGCAGTACTGGGGCCAACGTCCTGACTTTC
clone_size: few; d_call: TRBD1; j_call: TRBJ2-3; v_call: TRBV29-1; cdr3_aa: CSVVRQGVTDTQYF; cdr3_nt: TGCAGCGTTGTTCGACAGGGAGTCACAGATACGCAGTATTTT
clone_size: few; d_call: TRBD2; j_call: TRBJ2-3; v_call: TRBV20-1; cdr3_aa: CSASGLAGGPTDTQYF; cdr3_nt: TGCAGTGCCAGCGGACTAGCGGGAGGGCCAACAGATACGCAGTATTTT
clone_size: many; d_call: -; j_call: TRBJ1-5; v_call: TRBV28; cdr3_aa: CASSLEYSNQPQHF; cdr3_nt: TGTGCCAGCAGTTTGGAATATAGCAATCAGCCCCAGCATTTT
clone_size: many; d_call: -; j_call: TRBJ2-7; v_call: TRBV6-5; cdr3_aa: CASSYRAFSYEQYF; cdr3_nt: TGTGCCAGCAGCTACCGGGCCTTCTCCTACGAGCAGTACTTC
clone_size: -; d_call: -; j_call: TRBJ2-5; v_call: TRBV11-1; cdr3_aa: CASSRDPQETQYF; cdr3_nt: TGTGCCAGCAGCCGAGACCCCCAAGAGACCCAGTACTTC
clone_size: -; d_call: -; j_call: TRBJ2-5; v_call: TRBV4-2; cdr3_aa: CASSHVGHPQETQYF; cdr3_nt: TGTGCCAGCAGCCATGTAGGACACCCCCAAGAGACCCAGTACTTC
clone_size: few; d_call: -; j_call: TRBJ2-5; v_call: TRBV27; cdr3_aa: CASSPFRATLQETQYF; cdr3_nt: TGTGCCAGCAGCCCGTTCAGGGCAACACTCCAAGAGACCCAGTACTTC
clone_size: many; d_call: -; j_call: TRBJ1-4; v_call: TRBV20-1; cdr3_aa: CSASLARNEKLFF; cdr3_nt: TGCAGTGCTAGCCTGGCGAGAAATGAAAAACTGTTTTTT
clone_size: few; d_call: TRBD2; j_call: TRBJ2-1; v_call: TRBV5-1; cdr3_aa: CASSSNSGDYNEQFF; cdr3_nt: TGCGCCAGCAGCTCGAATAGCGGGGATTACAATGAGCAGTTCTTC
clone_size: many; d_call: TRBD1; j_call: TRBJ2-3; v_call: TRBV10-3; cdr3_aa: CAISESPGTGTDTQYF; cdr3_nt: TGTGCCATCAGTGAGTCGCCCGGGACAGGGACAGATACGCAGTATTTT
clone_size: -; d_call: -; j_call: TRBJ2-7; v_call: TRBV20-1; cdr3_aa: CSARPWGDTSYEQYF; cdr3_nt: TGCAGTGCTAGACCCTGGGGGGACACCTCCTACGAGCAGTACTTC
clone_size: few; d_call: -; j_call: TRBJ2-7; v_call: TRBV6-5; cdr3_aa: CASSYRDQRYEQYF; cdr3_nt: TGTGCCAGCAGTTACCGGGACCAACGCTACGAGCAGTACTTC
clone_size: -; d_call: TRBD1; j_call: TRBJ2-2; v_call: TRBV7-2; cdr3_aa: CASRRAWGQGGAGELFF; cdr3_nt: TGTGCCAGCAGACGAGCCTGGGGACAGGGTGGCGCCGGGGAGCTGTTTTTT
clone_size: -; d_call: -; j_call: TRBJ2-7; v_call: TRBV5-1; cdr3_aa: CASSLVGSEEQYF; cdr3_nt: TGCGCCAGCAGCTTGGTCGGGAGTGAGGAGCAGTACTTC
clone_size: -; d_call: TRBD2; j_call: TRBJ2-1; v_call: TRBV7-9; cdr3_aa: CASRPTSGRRHGNEQFF; cdr3_nt: TGTGCCAGCCGACCGACTAGCGGGAGACGGCATGGCAATGAGCAGTTCTTC
clone_size: -; d_call: -; j_call: TRBJ1-3; v_call: TRBV15; cdr3_aa: CATSMGGLSGNTIYF; cdr3_nt: TGTGCCACCAGCATGGGGGGGCTATCAGGAAACACCATATATTTT
clone_size: many; d_call: -; j_call: TRBJ2-7; v_call: TRBV2; cdr3_aa: CASSAGPLSSYEQYF; cdr3_nt: TGTGCCAGCAGCGCGGGACCTCTGAGCTCCTACGAGCAGTACTTC
clone_size: many; d_call: -; j_call: TRBJ2-5; v_call: TRBV10-3; cdr3_aa: CAISETKFQETQYF; cdr3_nt: TGTGCCATCAGTGAGACAAAATTTCAAGAGACCCAGTACTTC
clone_size: few; d_call: -; j_call: TRBJ2-7; v_call: TRBV5-1; cdr3_aa: CASAEGSPYEQYF; cdr3_nt: TGCGCCAGTGCTGAGGGGAGTCCCTACGAGCAGTACTTC
clone_size: -; d_call: TRBD2; j_call: TRBJ2-1; v_call: TRBV7-8; cdr3_aa: CASSLKGLAGAPTYNEQFF; cdr3_nt: TGTGCCAGCAGCTTGAAGGGGCTAGCGGGAGCCCCGACCTACAATGAGCAGTTCTTC
clone_size: -; d_call: -; j_call: TRBJ2-7; v_call: TRBV7-9; cdr3_aa: CASSLGRDLYEQYF; cdr3_nt: TGTGCCAGCAGCTTGGGCCGGGACCTATACGAGCAGTACTTC
clone_size: many; d_call: -; j_call: TRBJ2-4; v_call: TRBV7-8; cdr3_aa: CASSLALGSMENIQYF; cdr3_nt: TGTGCCAGCAGCTTAGCGCTGGGAAGTATGGAAAACATTCAGTACTTC
clone_size: many; d_call: TRBD2; j_call: TRBJ2-5; v_call: TRBV20-1; cdr3_aa: CSATLGTSMETQYF; cdr3_nt: TGCAGTGCTACCCTCGGGACTAGTATGGAGACCCAGTACTTC
clone_size: many; d_call: TRBD1; j_call: TRBJ2-2; v_call: TRBV5-6; cdr3_aa: CASSPSGTGVFTGELFF; cdr3_nt: TGTGCCAGCAGCCCATCCGGGACAGGGGTTTTCACCGGGGAGCTGTTTTTT
clone_size: -; d_call: -; j_call: TRBJ2-1; v_call: TRBV7-7; cdr3_aa: CASSLFSSDEQFF; cdr3_nt: TGTGCCAGCAGCTTATTCAGTTCGGATGAGCAGTTCTTC
clone_size: few; d_call: TRBD2; j_call: TRBJ2-7; v_call: TRBV20-1; cdr3_aa: CSAHRLAGGGSPYEQYF; cdr3_nt: TGCAGTGCTCATCGACTAGCGGGAGGCGGGTCCCCCTACGAGCAGTACTTC
clone_size: many; d_call: -; j_call: TRBJ1-5; v_call: TRBV9; cdr3_aa: CASSVGSGEANQPQHF; cdr3_nt: TGTGCCAGCAGCGTAGGGAGTGGTGAGGCCAATCAGCCCCAGCATTTT
clone_size: -; d_call: -; j_call: TRBJ2-2; v_call: TRBV11-2; cdr3_aa: CASTPVRELFF; cdr3_nt: TGTGCCAGCACCCCCGTGAGGGAGCTGTTTTTT
clone_size: many; d_call: -; j_call: TRBJ2-7; v_call: TRBV29-1; cdr3_aa: CSVGAGSEQYF; cdr3_nt: TGCAGCGTTGGGGCGGGATCCGAGCAGTACTTC
clone_size: -; d_call: -; j_call: TRBJ2-1; v_call: TRBV12-3/TRBV12-4; cdr3_aa: CASVHGINEQFF; cdr3_nt: TGTGCCAGCGTACACGGGATTAATGAGCAGTTCTTC
clone_size: many; d_call: -; j_call: TRBJ2-7; v_call: TRBV5-1; cdr3_aa: CASSLSAINVYEQYF; cdr3_nt: TGCGCCAGCAGCTTGTCGGCTATTAACGTCTACGAGCAGTACTTC
clone_size: -; d_call: TRBD1; j_call: TRBJ2-7; v_call: TRBV7-2; cdr3_aa: CASSLVRGSFYEQYF; cdr3_nt: TGTGCCAGCAGCTTAGTCAGGGGGAGCTTTTACGAGCAGTACTTC
clone_size: -; d_call: -; j_call: TRBJ2-2; v_call: TRBV4-1; cdr3_aa: CASSPSGANSGELFF; cdr3_nt: TGCGCCAGCAGCCCCAGCGGAGCGAACAGCGGGGAGCTGTTTTTT
clone_size: -; d_call: TRBD1; j_call: TRBJ2-7; v_call: TRBV3-1; cdr3_aa: CATSSFPGQAPYEQYF; cdr3_nt: TGTGCCACCTCCTCATTTCCGGGACAGGCCCCCTACGAGCAGTACTTC
clone_size: -; d_call: -; j_call: TRBJ2-1; v_call: TRBV30; cdr3_aa: CAWNRRPANEQFF; cdr3_nt: TGTGCCTGGAATAGGCGGCCAGCGAATGAGCAGTTCTTC
clone_size: many; d_call: -; j_call: TRBJ2-3; v_call: TRBV10-1; cdr3_aa: CASSPRDTSTDTQYF; cdr3_nt: TGCGCCAGCAGCCCTCGGGACACGTCCACAGATACGCAGTATTTT
clone_size: -; d_call: -; j_call: TRBJ2-1; v_call: TRBV20-1; cdr3_aa: CSAPISSTPSNEQFF; cdr3_nt: TGCAGTGCCCCAATCTCTAGCACGCCCTCCAATGAGCAGTTCTTC
clone_size: many; d_call: -; j_call: TRBJ2-3; v_call: TRBV10-2; cdr3_aa: CASRWDLPTDTQYF; cdr3_nt: TGCGCCAGCAGATGGGACTTGCCCACAGATACGCAGTATTTT
clone_size: few; d_call: -; j_call: TRBJ2-7; v_call: TRBV7-9; cdr3_aa: CASSFTRYEQYF; cdr3_nt: TGTGCCAGCAGCTTTACCCGGTACGAGCAGTACTTC
clone_size: -; d_call: -; j_call: TRBJ1-1; v_call: TRBV6-5; cdr3_aa: CASSYSQGQNTEAFF; cdr3_nt: TGTGCCAGCAGTTACTCGCAGGGACAGAACACTGAAGCTTTCTTT